The T cell receptor (beta chain) under discussion was sequenced for a study of OX40 agonist ivuxolimab in advanced cancers. In the study overall: 30% to 40% of patients had received prior checkpoint inhibitor therapy.

Notes on this clone: What it binds is unknown.

Systemic immunosuppression or autoimmune disease history was grounds to exclude patients. Blood was sampled at baseline, cycle 4 day 1, and cycle 7 day 1. General study points: The study did not work out the antigen specificity of the expanded peripheral T cells.

Germline V gene lookup returns CDR1 SGHNT and CDR2 YYREEE (reference sequence). This CDR3 is built from 13 residues. V was cut by 0 bases and J by 15 bases, with 16 bases left in between. The repertoire was sequenced with immunoSEQ multiplex PCR; TCRdb's copy has only in-frame clones and lacks some. The sample holds around 80,000 clones, 75% to 90% seen once. The source was CD4+ or CD8+ T cells sorted from blood, collected in a trial of the OX40 agonist ivuxolimab. The chain couples TRBV5-4 to TRBJ2-1, with D possibly being TRBD1 or TRBD2 (6 bases each). This clonotype was obtained from an adult with an advanced solid tumor such as melanoma, head and neck, liver or kidney cancer. The CDR3 here is CASSLVGGLGLFF. Written as DNA, the CDR3 is TGTGCCAGCAGCTTGGTAGGGGGGCTGGGATTGTTCTTC.